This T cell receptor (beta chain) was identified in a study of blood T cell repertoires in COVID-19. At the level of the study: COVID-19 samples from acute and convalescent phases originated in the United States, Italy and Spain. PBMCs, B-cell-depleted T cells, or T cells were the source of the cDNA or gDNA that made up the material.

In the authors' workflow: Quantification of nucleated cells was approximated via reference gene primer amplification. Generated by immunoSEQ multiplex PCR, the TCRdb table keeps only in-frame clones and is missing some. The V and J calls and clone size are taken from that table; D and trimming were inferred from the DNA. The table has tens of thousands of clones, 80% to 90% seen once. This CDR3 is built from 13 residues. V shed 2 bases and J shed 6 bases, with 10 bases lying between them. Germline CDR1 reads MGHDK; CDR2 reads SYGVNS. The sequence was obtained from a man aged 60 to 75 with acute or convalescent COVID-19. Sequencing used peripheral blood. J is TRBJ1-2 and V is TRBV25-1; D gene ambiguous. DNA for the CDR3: TGTGCCAGCAGTGAAATCGTTGGGCATGGCTACACCTTC. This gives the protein CASSEIVGHGYTF.